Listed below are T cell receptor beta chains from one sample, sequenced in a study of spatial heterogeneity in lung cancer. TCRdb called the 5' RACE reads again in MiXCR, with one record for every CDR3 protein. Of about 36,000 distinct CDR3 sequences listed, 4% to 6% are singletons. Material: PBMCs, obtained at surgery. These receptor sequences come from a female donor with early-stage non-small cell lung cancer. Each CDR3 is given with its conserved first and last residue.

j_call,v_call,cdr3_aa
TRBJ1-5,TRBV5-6,CASGWGPTSNQPQHF
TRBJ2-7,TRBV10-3,CAISDGGATGKDEQYF
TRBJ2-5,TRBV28,CASSLLTSPQETQYF
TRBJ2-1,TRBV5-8,CASSLRSGAYNEQFF
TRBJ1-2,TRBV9,CASSGPTTAYGYTF
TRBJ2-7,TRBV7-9,CASSYLGTGVREQYF
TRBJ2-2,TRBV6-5,CASRNAYNAGELFF
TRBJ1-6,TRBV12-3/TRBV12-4,CASSLNGRSPLHF
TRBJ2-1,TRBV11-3,CASSSGVFGTRDEQFF
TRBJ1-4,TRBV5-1,CASSLSTTRDEKLFF
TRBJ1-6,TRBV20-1,CSAVKVQRSYNSPLHF
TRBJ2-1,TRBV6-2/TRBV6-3,CASSYLSSYNEQFF